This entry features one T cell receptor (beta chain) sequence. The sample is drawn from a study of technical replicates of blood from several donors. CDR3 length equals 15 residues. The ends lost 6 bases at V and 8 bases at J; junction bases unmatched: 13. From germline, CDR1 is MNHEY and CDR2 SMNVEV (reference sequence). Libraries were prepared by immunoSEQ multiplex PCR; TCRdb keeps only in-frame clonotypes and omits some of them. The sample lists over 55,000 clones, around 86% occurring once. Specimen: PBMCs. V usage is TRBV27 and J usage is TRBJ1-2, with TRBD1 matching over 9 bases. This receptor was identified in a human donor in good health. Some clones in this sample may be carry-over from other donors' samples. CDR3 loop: CASSGEGQGLFGYTF. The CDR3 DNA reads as TGTGCCAGCAGCGGGGAGGGACAGGGACTTTTCGGCTACACCTTC.